The next 30 T cell receptor beta chains were all read from a single sample in a study of cytomegalovirus exposure and HLA in healthy donors. PCR amplification relied on 60 Vbeta primers (plus 13 Jbeta primers). Some clones are missing from TCRdb's copy, which holds only in-frame ones; the method was immunoSEQ multiplex PCR. The sample consists of under 150,000 clones, approximately 84% of them appearing once. The sequencing sample was made of PBMCs. The origin of the receptors is a boy aged 2 to 9 in good health and CMV-seronegative.

The CDR3: CASSHGTTSSYEQYF. Here the CDR3 DNA reads TGTGCCAGCAGCCACGGGACAACGAGCTCCTACGAGCAGTACTTC. V gene TRBV4-2 combines with J gene TRBJ2-7; tentatively, D is TRBD1 (6 bases). CDR1 is LGHNA and CDR2 is YNFKEQ in the germline V gene. The V end was cut by 3 bases, the J end by 0 bases, with 12 bases between. The CDR3 is made up of 15 amino acids.

The V gene is TRBV15, the J gene TRBJ1-5; 9 bases match TRBD1. With 3 bases clipped from V and 5 bases from J, the junction kept 8 bases outside the gene matches. Germline CDR1 reads LNHNV; CDR2 reads YYDKDF (reference sequence). The CDR3 sequence is 16 residues long. CDR3 DNA sequence: TGTGCCACCAGCAGGGGGGGGACAGGGCAAGATCAGCCCCAGCATTTT. Its translation: CATSRGGTGQDQPQHF.

This clone was seen a few times. The rearrangement links TRBV7-6 to TRBJ2-4, with a possible D match to TRBD1 (6 bases). The CDR3 has 16 residues. Trimming removed 0 bases from V and 2 bases from J, with 11 bases in between. The germline V gene encodes CDR1 SGHVS and CDR2 FNYEAQ. CDR3 coding DNA: TGTGCCAGCAGCTTAGCTTGGGGGCCCTCCAAAAACATTCAGTACTTC. Translated, it gives CASSLAWGPSKNIQYF.

The chain links TRBV18 to TRBJ2-6; a possible D gene is TRBD2 (6 bases). The germline V and J ends were trimmed by 1 base and 0 bases, with 10 bases remaining between them. The CDR3 length is 17 residues. The germline CDR1 and CDR2 sequences are KGHSH and LQKENI. The CDR3 here is CASSPLTTSSGANVLTF. Here the CDR3 DNA reads TGTGCCAGCTCACCACTGACGACTAGCTCTGGGGCCAACGTCCTGACTTTC.

The chain links TRBV7-6 to TRBJ2-5, with D maybe TRBD1 (6 bases). The CDR3 spans 12 residues. Trimming removed 5 bases from V and 7 bases from J, with 11 bases in between. Germline CDR1 and CDR2: SGHVS and FNYEAQ. The DNA for the CDR3 is TGTGCCAGCAGCACCCTGGACAGGACCCAGTACTTC. This codes for CASSTLDRTQYF.

The V gene is TRBV7-9, the J gene TRBJ1-3; the match to TRBD1 covers 11 bases. Looked up from germline, CDR1 is SEHNR and CDR2 is FQNEAQ (reference sequence). CDR3 length: 17 amino acids. With 1 base clipped from V and 2 bases from J, the junction kept 4 bases outside the gene matches. This chain's CDR3 is CASSLGGQGATGNTIYF. CDR3 in DNA: TGTGCCAGCAGCTTAGGCGGACAGGGGGCGACTGGAAACACCATATATTTT.

The chain uses TRBV5-1 and TRBJ2-2; TRBD1 is a possible D gene (6 bases). CDR3 length: 16 residues. In germline, CDR1 is SGHRS, CDR2 YFSETQ. V dropped 2 bases and J dropped 3 bases, with 14 bases sitting between them. In DNA form, the CDR3 reads TGCGCCAGCAGCTTACTACAGGGACGGGACACCGGGGAGCTGTTTTTT. It translates to CASSLLQGRDTGELFF.

The chain uses TRBV27 and TRBJ2-1; 9 bases agree with TRBD2. CDR1 and CDR2 (germline): MNHEY, SMNVEV (reference sequence). This CDR3 spans 16 amino acids. V lost 8 bases to trimming and J lost 7 bases; unmatched junction nucleotides: 15. The CDR3 region has the DNA TGTGCCAGCGGTAATAGCGGGAGCTCAAGGTGGAATGAGCAGTTCTTC. Protein product: CASGNSGSSRWNEQFF.

This clone has just a few counts. The chain joins TRBV9 to TRBJ2-5; D possibly corresponds to TRBD1 (5 bases). The germline V and J ends were trimmed by 3 bases and 5 bases, with 11 bases remaining between them. Looked up from germline, CDR1 is SGDLS and CDR2 is YYNGEE. The CDR3 has 13 amino acids. CDR3 DNA sequence: TGTGCCAGCAGCGCCAGGGTTCGGGAGACCCAGTACTTC. Amino acids: CASSARVRETQYF. The complete variable domain, with remaining parts taken from reference TRBV9 and TRBJ2-5, reads DSGVTQTPKHLITATGQRVTLRCSPRSGDLSVYWYQQSLDQGLQFLIQYYNGEERAKGNILERFSAQQFPDLHSELNLSSLELGDSALYFCASSARVRETQYFGPGTRLLVL.

The gene calls are TRBV7-9 and TRBJ2-1; no clear D gene. Germline lookup yields CDR1 SEHNR and CDR2 FQNEAQ (reference sequence). The CDR3 sequence is 14 residues long. With 0 bases removed from V and 12 bases from J, the gap between germline ends came to 15 bases. The CDR3 spells CASSLAPDSSPQFF. The CDR3 coding sequence is TGTGCCAGCAGCTTAGCCCCAGACTCCTCACCGCAGTTCTTC.

J is TRBJ1-5 and V is TRBV2, with 10 nucleotides matching TRBD1. The germline V gene encodes CDR1 SNHLY and CDR2 FYNNEI. V lost 5 bases to trimming and J lost 0 bases; unmatched junction nucleotides: 7. The CDR3 is 17 amino acids. The CDR3 reads CASSSTGQGYSNQPQHF. CDR3 nucleotides: TGTGCCAGCAGTTCAACGGGACAGGGGTATAGCAATCAGCCCCAGCATTTT.

Turning to this clone: The junction differs from germline at one of its ends, possibly a read error. This sequence joins TRBV7-9 and TRBJ2-3; D is possibly TRBD2 (5 bases). The CDR3 totals 13 residues. Germline values: CDR1 SEHNR, CDR2 FQNEAQ (reference sequence). CDR3 amino acids: CSSTLGGTDTQYF. As DNA, the CDR3 is TGTTCCAGCACCTTAGGCGGGACAGATACGCAGTATTTT.

This sequence joins TRBV19 and TRBJ2-2; no clear D. CDR1 and CDR2 (germline): LNHDA, SQIVND (reference sequence). The V end lost 3 bases, the J end lost 6 bases, and 14 bases lay between the germline ends. CDR3 length: 15 residues. CDR3 bases: TGTGCCAGTAGTATCAGGCCCAGTGGCTCCGGGGAGCTGTTTTTT. Translated, it gives CASSIRPSGSGELFF.

This clone was recorded once. The V gene is TRBV29-1, the J gene TRBJ1-1; weak D call: TRBD1 (6 bases). The V end lost 3 bases, the J end lost 2 bases, and 7 bases lay between the germline ends. CDR3 size: 12 residues. The V gene's germline CDR1 is SQVTM and CDR2 ANQGSEA. The CDR3 here is CSVDRGNTEAFF. The CDR3, as DNA: TGCAGCGTTGACAGGGGTAACACTGAAGCTTTCTTT. The full variable domain, with the rest looked up from reference TRBV29-1 and TRBJ1-1, is SAVISQKPSRDICQRGTSLTIQCQVDSQVTMMFWYRQQPGQSLTLIATANQGSEATYESGFVIDKFPISRPNLTFSTLTVSNMSPEDSSIYLCSVDRGNTEAFFGQGTRLTVV.

The chain joins TRBV4-3 to TRBJ1-1, with TRBD1 identical over 8 bases. Germline V gene lookup returns CDR1 LGHNA and CDR2 YSLEER. Unmatched junction bases numbered 16, after V lost 3 bases and J lost 7 bases. CDR3 size: 17 residues. The CDR3 loop reads CASSQSLSLGQGGEAFF. CDR3 DNA sequence: TGCGCCAGCAGCCAGTCTCTTTCATTAGGACAGGGTGGTGAAGCTTTCTTT.

This rearrangement joins TRBV27 to TRBJ2-2, with 8 bases aligning to TRBD2. V shed 0 bases and J 6 bases; nucleotides not matched to a gene: 9. The CDR3 consists of 17 residues. From germline, CDR1 is MNHEY and CDR2 SMNVEV (reference sequence). CDR3 DNA: TGTGCCAGCAGTTTATCGACGGCGGGAGGCCCCCCCGGGGAGCTGTTTTTT. Residues: CASSLSTAGGPPGELFF.

J is TRBJ2-2 and V is TRBV11-2; the match to TRBD2 covers 9 bases. CDR3 length: 16 amino acids. Unmatched junction bases numbered 8, after V lost 5 bases and J lost 4 bases. Germline CDR1 SGHAT, CDR2 FQNNGV. The CDR3 DNA sequence: TGTGCCAGCAGCCACGTTTCGCGGGAGGGCACCGGGGAGCTGTTTTTT. It specifies CASSHVSREGTGELFF. The variable domain in full, with the rest retrieved from reference TRBV11-2 and TRBJ2-2, is EAGVAQSPRYKIIEKRQSVAFWCNPISGHATLYWYQQILGQGPKLLIQFQNNGVVDDSQLPKDRFSAERLKGVDSTLKIQPAKLEDSAVYLCASSHVSREGTGELFFGEGSRLTVL.

V is TRBV13 and J is TRBJ1-3; possible D gene TRBD1, 5 bases. Trimming took off 0 bases at V and 5 bases at J, with 14 bases between the two ends. This CDR3 contains 16 residues. In germline, CDR1 is PRHDT, CDR2 FYEKMQ (reference sequence). CDR3 nucleotides: TGTGCCAGCAGCTTAGGCGGTAGGACACTAAGAAACACCATATATTTT. It encodes CASSLGGRTLRNTIYF.

This chain joins TRBV9 and TRBJ2-1; TRBD2 might be the D (5 bases). V gave up 3 bases and J gave up 5 bases, with 9 bases separating them. Per germline, CDR1 SGDLS and CDR2 YYNGEE. This CDR3 has 13 amino acids. The chain's CDR3 is CASSARAHNEQFF. DNA for the CDR3: TGTGCCAGCAGCGCGAGGGCGCACAATGAGCAGTTCTTC.

The chain is built from TRBV7-6 and TRBJ1-4, with D possibly being TRBD1 (5 bases). This CDR3 has 16 amino acids. The ends were cut back, 1 base at V and 10 bases at J, with 19 bases in the middle. Germline V lookup: CDR1 SGHVS, CDR2 FNYEAQ. CDR3 sequence: CASSLGQTATLGKLFF. The CDR3 DNA follows: TGTGCCAGCAGCTTAGGACAGACAGCAACCCTTGGAAAACTGTTTTTT.

The rearrangement links TRBV2 to TRBJ1-3, with D unclear. V was shortened by 3 bases and J by 4 bases, with 10 bases between the two germline ends. This CDR3 region has 14 residues. Looked up from germline, CDR1 is SNHLY and CDR2 is FYNNEI. Here the CDR3 reads CASSERRAGNTIYF. CDR3 sequence (DNA): TGTGCCAGCAGTGAGAGAAGAGCAGGAAACACCATATATTTT.

V is TRBV18 and J is TRBJ2-1; a weak D match, TRBD1 (6 bases). With 2 bases removed from V and 0 bases from J, the gap between germline ends came to 23 bases. This CDR3 is built from 20 residues. Germline V gene data show CDR1 as KGHSH and CDR2 as LQKENI. The CDR3 DNA reads TGTGCCAGCTCACCATCAATCGGACAGCTTCCCATTAGCTCCTACAATGAGCAGTTCTTC. Encoded protein: CASSPSIGQLPISSYNEQFF. Looking up the rest from reference TRBV18 and TRBJ2-1 gives the full variable domain: NAGVMQNPRHLVRRRGQEARLRCSPMKGHSHVYWYRQLPEEGLKFMVYLQKENIIDESGMPKERFSAEFPKEGPSILRIQQVVRGDSAAYFCASSPSIGQLPISSYNEQFFGPGTRLTVL.

This clone was seen once. The sample has other DNA sequences that encode this CDR3 too. The J gene is TRBJ1-2, the V gene TRBV6-5, with D possibly being TRBD1 (5 bases). V lost 0 bases, J lost 7 bases, and 6 bases lay in between. The CDR3 contains 12 residues. The germline V gene encodes CDR1 MNHEY and CDR2 SVGAGI. The DNA of the CDR3 is TGTGCCAGCAGTTACTCAAGGGGTGGCTACACCTTC. This translates into CASSYSRGGYTF.

The V gene is TRBV6-5, the J gene TRBJ1-3, with 7 bases aligning to TRBD1. From germline, CDR1 is MNHEY and CDR2 SVGAGI. The CDR3 runs to 16 residues. V lost 1 base and J lost 3; bases outside the gene matches: 6. The CDR3 protein is CASSYLGTELGNTIYF. Written as DNA, the CDR3 is TGTGCCAGCAGTTACTTAGGGACAGAACTTGGAAACACCATATATTTT.

The chain carries TRBV9 and TRBJ2-5; TRBD1 is a possible D gene (7 bases). Germline CDR1 is SGDLS and CDR2 is YYNGEE. CDR3 size: 14 residues. The V end lost 2 bases, the J end lost 2 bases, and 10 bases lay between the germline ends. The CDR3 here is CASSVGGQQETQYF. The CDR3 region has the DNA TGTGCCAGCAGCGTGGGGGGACAGCAAGAGACCCAGTACTTC.

The chain joins TRBV10-2 to TRBJ1-4; D possibly corresponds to TRBD1 (5 bases). Germline values: CDR1 WSHSY, CDR2 SAAADI. CDR3 length: 11 residues. V lost 11 bases and J lost 14, with 18 bases in between. This chain's CDR3 is CASRGGHGLFF. The CDR3 DNA follows: TGCGCCTCTAGGGGTGGTCACGGGCTGTTTTTT.

This chain connects TRBV5-1 to TRBJ1-6, with D possibly matching TRBD1 (5 bases). Germline V CDR1 and CDR2: SGHRS, YFSETQ. Trimming took 4 bases from V and 6 from J, leaving 14 bases between them. CDR3 length: 15 amino acids. CDR3 nucleotide sequence: TGCGCCAGCAGCCCCGTCAGGGTCGGTAATTCACCCCTCCACTTT. Translation: CASSPVRVGNSPLHF.

Details on this clone: Other DNA sequences within the sample encode an identical CDR3. The CDR3 bases are TGCGCCAGCAGCTTGGCAGGGCTAGCGAATAACGAGCAGTTCTTC. It specifies CASSLAGLANNEQFF. The genes are TRBV5-1 and TRBJ2-1; D might be TRBD2 (6 bases). Germline assignment: CDR1 SGHRS and CDR2 YFSETQ. The CDR3 loop spans 15 amino acids. V was clipped by 0 bases and J by 10 bases, with 17 bases between them. The variable domain in full, with the rest retrieved from reference TRBV5-1 and TRBJ2-1, is KAGVTQTPRYLIKTRGQQVTLSCSPISGHRSVSWYQQTPGQGLQFLFEYFSETQRNKGNFPGRFSGRQFSNSRSEMNVSTLELGDSALYLCASSLAGLANNEQFFGPGTRLTVL.

This clone was counted only a few times. Other DNA variants within this sample encode the same CDR3. This chain links TRBV6-1 with TRBJ1-5; D remains ambiguous. Germline CDR1 is MNHNS and CDR2 is SASEGT. Trimming took off 1 base at V and 2 bases at J, with 6 bases between the two ends. This CDR3 comprises 14 residues. The CDR3 protein is CASSEGGGNQPQHF. The DNA for the CDR3 is TGTGCCAGCAGTGAAGGAGGCGGCAATCAGCCCCAGCATTTT.

V gene TRBV4-1 combines with J gene TRBJ2-3, with TRBD2 as a possible D gene (5 bases). This CDR3 spans 15 amino acids. CDR1 is MGHRA, CDR2 YSYEKL, per germline. Between the trimmed V and J ends, which lost 1 base and 6 bases, there was a span of 14 bases. CDR3 bases: TGCGCCAGCAGCCAAGTATATGGACTTGGGGATACGCAGTATTTT. Protein product: CASSQVYGLGDTQYF.